The 6 T cell receptor beta chains below come from one sample, sequenced in a study of blood T cells in healthy people across ages. A J-beta primer mix and a sample-barcoded 5' primer were used in a second PCR of about 7 to 12 cycles. TCRdb re-derived calls from the 5' RACE reads in MiXCR, one entry per CDR3 protein. Of approximately 900,000 distinct CDR3 sequences listed, under 35% are singletons. The same sample was also studied in work on T cells of mothers and their children.

The sample taken for sequencing was blood. These receptors were collected from a woman aged 40 to 50 in good health.

The chain uses TRBV6-2 or TRBV6-3 and TRBJ2-1, with a weak D call TRBD2 (7 bases). V was cut by 5 bases and J by 6 bases, with 14 bases left in between. CDR3 length: 14 amino acids. The germline CDR1 and CDR2 sequences are MNHEY and SVGEGT. The CDR3 loop reads CASSVGGGGNEQFF. The DNA of the CDR3 is TGTGCCAGCAGTGTTGGGGGCGGGGGCAATGAGCAGTTCTTC.

The chain joins TRBV7-3 to TRBJ2-1; the match to TRBD2 covers 15 bases. The J call may not be correct, given that the DNA end is closer to TRBJ2-7. Germline CDR1 reads SGHTA; CDR2 reads FQGTGA. The CDR3 loop spans 23 amino acids. CDR3 nucleotide sequence: TGTGCCAGCAGCTTAACCCCGCCGATCTCCGGGACTAGCGGGGGGCACTCCTACAATGAGCAGTACTTC. The encoded protein is CASSLTPPISGTSGGHSYNEQYF.

The chain combines TRBV20-1 with TRBJ2-7, with a possible D match to TRBD2 (6 bases). The V end lost 1 base, the J end lost 3 bases, and 19 bases lay between the germline ends. The CDR3 loop spans 16 amino acids. Germline CDR1 DFQATT, CDR2 SNEGSKA (reference sequence). CDR3: CSARGGDSGKIYEQYF. The CDR3 nucleotides are TGCAGTGCTAGAGGTGGGGACTCCGGTAAAATCTACGAGCAGTACTTC.

Regarding this clonotype: The junction differs from germline at one of its ends, possibly a read error. The V call is TRBV7-7, the J call TRBJ2-5; the D gene is possibly TRBD1 (6 bases). Germline V gene sequence: CDR1 SSHAT, CDR2 FNYEAQ (reference sequence). The CDR3 runs 14 residues. The CDR3: CASSFGQSQETQYF. CDR3 coding DNA: TGTGCTAGCAGCTTTGGACAGAGCCAAGAGACCCAGTACTTC.

There are a few counts of this clonotype. CDR3 nucleotides: TGTGCCAGCAGCTTGAGACAGGCTTTTAATGAAAAACTGTTTTTT. Its protein product is CASSLRQAFNEKLFF. The chain uses TRBV7-8 and TRBJ1-4; TRBD1 is a possible D gene (6 bases). The V gene lost 3 bases and the J gene lost 4 bases, with 12 bases spanning the gap. Germline V CDR1 and CDR2: SGHVS, FQNEAQ. The CDR3 is 15 residues long.

The chain carries TRBV28 and TRBJ1-2; D perhaps matches TRBD1 (5 bases). Germline V lookup: CDR1 MDHEN, CDR2 SYDVKM. V shed 5 bases and J shed 4 bases, with 17 bases lying between them. CDR3 length: 15 residues. The CDR3: CASSLGPAGGYGYTF. The CDR3 coding sequence is TGTGCCAGCAGTCTCGGGCCTGCGGGGGGCTATGGCTACACCTTC.